Listed below are T cell receptor beta chains from one sample, sequenced in a study of blood T cell repertoires in COVID-19. Generated by immunoSEQ multiplex PCR, the TCRdb table keeps only in-frame clones and is missing some. There are more than 250,000 clones in the sample; roughly 87% occur only once, and approximately 5.2% lies in the top ten. Sequencing was carried out using PBMCs or T cells enriched from blood (not recorded which). The receptors were gathered from a woman aged 25-40 years who had recovered from COVID-19. Each CDR3 is given with its conserved first and last residue. The D gene is left open where the match is weak. The listing skips clone size in some rows; elsewhere it reads once, few, many or a size class.

d_gene: TRBD1
abundance: -
j_gene: TRBJ1-1
v_gene: TRBV6-5
CDR3nt: TGTGCCAGCAATCGGGACAGAGTGAACACTGAAGCTTTCTTT
CDR3aa: CASNRDRVNTEAFF

d_gene: TRBD2
abundance: few
j_gene: TRBJ2-7
v_gene: TRBV4-1
CDR3nt: TGCGCCAGCAGCCAAGGCCGGGGGCTAGCGGGGGGGCTCTCCTACGAGCAGTACTTC
CDR3aa: CASSQGRGLAGGLSYEQYF

d_gene: TRBD1
abundance: -
j_gene: TRBJ1-2
v_gene: TRBV5-5
CDR3nt: TGTGCCAGCAGCCAAGACAGGGGGTATGGCTACACCTTC
CDR3aa: CASSQDRGYGYTF

d_gene: -
abundance: -
j_gene: TRBJ1-6
v_gene: TRBV19
CDR3nt: TGTGCCAGTAGATCCCCACAGGGATGGTCACCCCTCCACTTT
CDR3aa: CASRSPQGWSPLHF

d_gene: -
abundance: -
j_gene: TRBJ2-3
v_gene: TRBV15
CDR3nt: TGTGCCACCAGCAGGGCGCCTGGGGCCTCAGATACGCAGTATTTT
CDR3aa: CATSRAPGASDTQYF

d_gene: -
abundance: -
j_gene: TRBJ1-2
v_gene: TRBV7-6
CDR3nt: TGTGCCAGCAGCAATCCGGGACAAAACTATGGCTACACCTTC
CDR3aa: CASSNPGQNYGYTF

d_gene: -
abundance: -
j_gene: TRBJ2-1
v_gene: TRBV6-5
CDR3nt: TGTGCCAGCAGTTCCGGACTGGTGTCCAATGAGCAGTTCTTC
CDR3aa: CASSSGLVSNEQFF

d_gene: -
abundance: -
j_gene: TRBJ2-3
v_gene: TRBV12-3/TRBV12-4
CDR3nt: TGTGCCAGCAGTCTGACAGCAGATACGCAGTATTTT
CDR3aa: CASSLTADTQYF

d_gene: TRBD1
abundance: -
j_gene: TRBJ1-2
v_gene: TRBV19
CDR3nt: TGTGCCAGTAGTACCAGACAGGGAAACCCTAACTATGGCTACACCTTC
CDR3aa: CASSTRQGNPNYGYTF

d_gene: -
abundance: -
j_gene: TRBJ1-1
v_gene: TRBV6-2/TRBV6-3
CDR3nt: TGTGCCAGCAGTTACGTCGGTCGGAACACTGAAGCTTTCTTT
CDR3aa: CASSYVGRNTEAFF

d_gene: TRBD1
abundance: -
j_gene: TRBJ1-1
v_gene: TRBV5-1
CDR3nt: TGCGCCAGCAGCTCCGGACAGGGGGCTGTGAACACTGAAGCTTTCTTT
CDR3aa: CASSSGQGAVNTEAFF

d_gene: TRBD2
abundance: -
j_gene: TRBJ2-7
v_gene: TRBV9
CDR3nt: TGTGCCAGCAGCCCGGGGGGACCTTCGTACGAGCAGTACTTC
CDR3aa: CASSPGGPSYEQYF

d_gene: -
abundance: -
j_gene: TRBJ1-6
v_gene: TRBV4-3
CDR3nt: TGCGCCAGCAGCCAAATGGGAGTCGGGGAAAGCTCCTATAATTCACCCCTCCACTTT
CDR3aa: CASSQMGVGESSYNSPLHF

d_gene: TRBD1
abundance: -
j_gene: TRBJ1-1
v_gene: TRBV5-5
CDR3nt: TGTGCCAGCAGCTTTTTACAGGGGAAATTGGTGAACACTGAAGCTTTCTTT
CDR3aa: CASSFLQGKLVNTEAFF

d_gene: -
abundance: -
j_gene: TRBJ1-1
v_gene: TRBV7-9
CDR3nt: TGTGCCAGCGAGTACGGCACTGAAGCTTTCTTT
CDR3aa: CASEYGTEAFF

d_gene: -
abundance: -
j_gene: TRBJ1-2
v_gene: TRBV5-6
CDR3nt: TGTGCCAGCAGCTATTCTTGGTTGGGAGGGTCCGATGGCTACACCTTC
CDR3aa: CASSYSWLGGSDGYTF

d_gene: TRBD1
abundance: once
j_gene: TRBJ1-1
v_gene: TRBV7-2
CDR3nt: TGTGCCAGCAGCCTACAGGGGGGGTTCACTGAAGCTTTCTTT
CDR3aa: CASSLQGGFTEAFF

d_gene: TRBD1
abundance: few
j_gene: TRBJ2-2
v_gene: TRBV6-5
CDR3nt: TGTGCCAGCAGTACCAGGGGGCTAAGCACCGGGGAGCTGTTTTTT
CDR3aa: CASSTRGLSTGELFF